This T cell receptor beta chain stems from a study of cytomegalovirus exposure and HLA in healthy donors. The PCR used 60 Vbeta and 13 Jbeta primers. Libraries were prepared by immunoSEQ multiplex PCR; TCRdb keeps only in-frame clonotypes and omits some of them. The data hold 120,000 to 150,000 clones, with roughly 9.4% observed a single time. Germline V gene lookup returns CDR1 SGHVS and CDR2 FNYEAQ. The CDR3 runs 13 residues. Trimming took off 1 base at V and 8 bases at J, with 8 bases between the two ends. Study findings and constraints: Some V segments (TRBV6-2 and TRBV6-3 among them) were excluded as indistinguishable.

This clone came up a few times. Its specificity is unknown. The receptor was isolated from a male donor in good health and CMV-seronegative. The rearrangement links TRBV7-6 to TRBJ2-2; D is unresolved. Sequencing was done on a sample of PBMCs. The CDR3 loop is CASSLGIQGELFF. The DNA of the CDR3 is TGTGCCAGCAGCTTAGGAATACAGGGGGAGCTGTTTTTT.